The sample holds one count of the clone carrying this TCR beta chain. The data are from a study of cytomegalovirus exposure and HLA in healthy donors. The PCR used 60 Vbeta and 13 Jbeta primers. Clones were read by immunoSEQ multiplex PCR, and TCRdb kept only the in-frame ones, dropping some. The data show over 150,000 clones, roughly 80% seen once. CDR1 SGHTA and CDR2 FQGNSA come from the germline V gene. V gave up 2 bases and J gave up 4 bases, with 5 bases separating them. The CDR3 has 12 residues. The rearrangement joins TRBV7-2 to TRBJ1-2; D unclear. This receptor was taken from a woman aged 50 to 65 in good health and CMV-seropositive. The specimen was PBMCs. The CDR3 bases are TGTGCCAGCAGCTTAACAGCCTATGGCTACACCTTC. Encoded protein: CASSLTAYGYTF.